A selection of T cell receptor beta chains follows, all from one sample in a study of cytomegalovirus exposure and HLA in healthy donors. Data came from immunoSEQ multiplex PCR; TCRdb stores just in-frame clones and leaves some out. The sample has some 270,000 clones, 75% to 85% seen once. The source material was PBMCs. The receptors come from a girl aged 2-10 years in good health and CMV-seronegative. Both conserved end residues are part of each CDR3. The D gene is left open where the match is weak. Only some rows state a clone size, as once, few, many or a class for expanded clones.

abundance	v_gene	d_gene	j_gene	CDR3nt	CDR3aa
NA	TRBV6-1	NA	TRBJ1-1	TGTGCCAGCACCCTGGGCCGTATAAACACTGAAGCTTTCTTT	CASTLGRINTEAFF
NA	TRBV5-1	NA	TRBJ2-1	TGCGCCAGCAGCTTGGGGAGGGGTTACAATGAGCAGTTCTTC	CASSLGRGYNEQFF
NA	TRBV30	NA	TRBJ1-5	TGTGCCTGGAGTGTAGGCCCGACACCCAATCAGCCCCAGCATTTT	CAWSVGPTPNQPQHF
NA	TRBV5-1	NA	TRBJ2-7	TGCGCCAGCAGCTTGGACCCGGGTTACGAGCAGTACTTC	CASSLDPGYEQYF
NA	TRBV5-1	TRBD2	TRBJ2-1	TGCGCCAGCAGTCCAATCCCCGCTAGGGAGGGAGGGCCCTACAATGAGCAGTTCTTC	CASSPIPAREGGPYNEQFF
NA	TRBV29-1	NA	TRBJ2-1	TGCAGCGTTGCCGTGGGGGGAGACAATGAGCAGTTCTTC	CSVAVGGDNEQFF
few	TRBV6-6	TRBD1	TRBJ2-7	TGTGCCAGCAGTGGAAGGGGACAGGGACCTCCCTACGAGCAGTACTTC	CASSGRGQGPPYEQYF
once	TRBV5-1	NA	TRBJ2-1	TGCGCCAGCAGCCCGACGGGAAGGGATGAGCAGTTCTTC	CASSPTGRDEQFF
NA	TRBV19	TRBD2	TRBJ2-3	TGTGCCAGAAGGACTAGCGGCCTCACAGATACGCAGTATTTT	CARRTSGLTDTQYF
once	TRBV11-3	NA	TRBJ2-4	TGTGCCAGCAGCTTAGGAGGGCTAGCCAAAAACATTCAGTACTTC	CASSLGGLAKNIQYF
NA	TRBV25-1	NA	TRBJ2-7	TGTGCCAGCAGTGTAGCAGATTACGAGCAGTACTTC	CASSVADYEQYF
once	TRBV27	NA	TRBJ1-1	TGTGCCAGCAGCACCTTGGTCGGGAAAGGGGGCACTGAAGCTTTCTTT	CASSTLVGKGGTEAFF
NA	TRBV7-9	NA	TRBJ1-2	TGTGCCAGCAGCCAAACGAGGGTCGATGGCTACACCTTC	CASSQTRVDGYTF
NA	TRBV4-2	TRBD2	TRBJ2-3	TGTGCCAGCAGCCAAGACGGACTAGCGGGCACTACAGGAAGCACAGATACGCAGTATTTT	CASSQDGLAGTTGSTDTQYF
once	TRBV30	NA	TRBJ2-5	TGTGCCTGGAGTGTTTTGACAGTAACGGAGACCCAGTACTTC	CAWSVLTVTETQYF
NA	TRBV5-1	TRBD1	TRBJ2-2	TGCGCCAGCAGCTACGGACAGGGAGGTGGTGAGGAGCTGTTTTTT	CASSYGQGGGEELFF
NA	TRBV9	NA	TRBJ2-3	TGTGCCAGCAGCGGTCGTACTAGCACAGATACGCAGTATTTT	CASSGRTSTDTQYF
NA	TRBV11-3	NA	TRBJ2-1	TGTGCCAGCAGCTTAACTCCCAGGAGGGAGCAGTTCTTC	CASSLTPRREQFF
NA	TRBV13	TRBD1	TRBJ1-2	TGTGCCAGCAGCTTGACTGACAGGGGGGGCTATGGCTACACCTTC	CASSLTDRGGYGYTF
NA	TRBV27	NA	TRBJ2-1	TGTGCCAGCAGTTTTTATCCGGACAATGAGCAGTTCTTC	CASSFYPDNEQFF
NA	TRBV28	NA	TRBJ1-1	TGTGCCAGCAGTTCAGGGCTAATGCTTTATAGAGCTTTCTTT	CASSSGLMLYRAFF
NA	TRBV6-1	NA	TRBJ2-7	TGTGCCAGCAGTGAAGAGGAGATAGCGGCCTACGAGCAGTACTTC	CASSEEEIAAYEQYF
NA	TRBV7-9	TRBD1	TRBJ1-1	TGTGCCAGCAGCTTCGGCCTTCAACAGGGGACTGAAGCTTTCTTT	CASSFGLQQGTEAFF
NA	TRBV5-6	NA	TRBJ1-1	TGTGCCAGCAGCTTGGGGGCGTGGGGGGGCGCAGGCGAAGCTTTCTTT	CASSLGAWGGAGEAFF
NA	TRBV5-1	NA	TRBJ1-1	TGCGCCAGCAGCTTGGTGCGGTCAGGGTGGCCTGAAGCTTTCTTT	CASSLVRSGWPEAFF
NA	TRBV18	NA	TRBJ1-5	TGTGCCAGCTCACCGGAGGGACGGCGGGGGCCCCAGCATTTT	CASSPEGRRGPQHF
NA	TRBV4-1	NA	TRBJ2-7	TGCGCCAGCAGCCATGGCCCGGGACAAGACGAGCAGTACTTC	CASSHGPGQDEQYF
few	TRBV19	NA	TRBJ1-5	TGTGCCAGTAGTATCGTGGCAGGGCTACAGAATCAGCCCCAGCATTTT	CASSIVAGLQNQPQHF
NA	TRBV21-1	NA	TRBJ2-3	TGTGCCAGCAGCAAAGCCCGCGAGCGAGACACAGATACGCAGTATTTT	CASSKARERDTDTQYF
few	TRBV28	NA	TRBJ1-1	TGTGCCAGCAGTTCTCCCCCCAGGGGCACTGAAGCTTTCTTT	CASSSPPRGTEAFF
few	TRBV5-1	TRBD2	TRBJ2-2	TGCGCTGGGGCTAGCGGGACCTCCTCGGGCACCGGGGAGCTGTTTTTT	CAGASGTSSGTGELFF
NA	TRBV9	TRBD2	TRBJ2-1	TGTGCCAGCAGCCTCCGGGTAGGCGGGAGGCTCAATGAGCAGTTCTTC	CASSLRVGGRLNEQFF
once	TRBV28	TRBD1	TRBJ1-1	TGTGCCAGCAGTAATGGACAGGGGGCGTTTGGAGCTTTCTTT	CASSNGQGAFGAFF
NA	TRBV5-4	NA	TRBJ1-4	TGTGCCAGCAGCTCGACAGCCCATAATGAAAAACTGTTTTTT	CASSSTAHNEKLFF
NA	TRBV15	TRBD1	TRBJ2-1	TGTGCCACCAGCAGAGGCGGACAGGGTATATTCAATGAGCAGTTCTTC	CATSRGGQGIFNEQFF
NA	TRBV6-5	NA	TRBJ2-7	TGTGCCAGCAGTTCCTTAGGAAGCGGAGGATTATACGAGCAGTACTTC	CASSSLGSGGLYEQYF
once	TRBV19	TRBD2	TRBJ2-4	TGTGCCAGTAGCAAAGCGGGAGGGCGTGACATTCAGTACTTC	CASSKAGGRDIQYF
NA	TRBV28	NA	TRBJ1-5	TGTGCCAGCCGGGTCGGTAATCAGCCCCAGCATTTT	CASRVGNQPQHF
few	TRBV15	TRBD1	TRBJ1-2	TGTGCCACCAGCCCCCGAGACAGGGCAGCTAACTATGGCTACACCTTC	CATSPRDRAANYGYTF
NA	TRBV7-3	NA	TRBJ2-1	TGTGCCAGCAGCTTAGGCGGGGCCTTCTCCTACAATGAGCAGTTCTTC	CASSLGGAFSYNEQFF
NA	TRBV7-9	TRBD1	TRBJ1-5	TGTGCCAGCAGCTCAACAGGGGGCGATCAGCCCCAGCATTTT	CASSSTGGDQPQHF
NA	TRBV7-2	TRBD1	TRBJ2-2	TGTGCCAGCAGCTTACCCAGACAGGGGCTTAACACCGGGGAGCTGTTTTTT	CASSLPRQGLNTGELFF
few	TRBV7-9	TRBD1	TRBJ1-6	TGTGCCAGCAGCCTACCTAAGACAGGGGGGAATAATTCACCCCTCCACTTT	CASSLPKTGGNNSPLHF
NA	TRBV6-1	NA	TRBJ2-3	TGTGCCAGCAGTGGCGAGGATACGCAGTATTTT	CASSGEDTQYF